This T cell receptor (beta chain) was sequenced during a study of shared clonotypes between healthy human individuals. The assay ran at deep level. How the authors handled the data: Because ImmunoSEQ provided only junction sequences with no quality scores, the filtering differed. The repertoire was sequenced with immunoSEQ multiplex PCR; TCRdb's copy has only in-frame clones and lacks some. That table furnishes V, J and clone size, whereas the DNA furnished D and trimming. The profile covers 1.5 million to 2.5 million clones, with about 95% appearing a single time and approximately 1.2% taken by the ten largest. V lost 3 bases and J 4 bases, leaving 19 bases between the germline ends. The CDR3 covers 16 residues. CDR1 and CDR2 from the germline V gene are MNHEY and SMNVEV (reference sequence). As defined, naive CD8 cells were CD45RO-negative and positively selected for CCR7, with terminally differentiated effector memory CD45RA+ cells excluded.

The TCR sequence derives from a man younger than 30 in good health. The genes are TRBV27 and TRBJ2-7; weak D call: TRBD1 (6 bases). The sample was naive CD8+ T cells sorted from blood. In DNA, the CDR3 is TGTGCCAGCAGTTTCTCCAGGGGACCCCGGACGTACGAGCAGTACTTC. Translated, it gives CASSFSRGPRTYEQYF.